These T cell receptor beta chains were read from a single sample in a study of T cell responses to AZD1222 COVID-19 vaccine. Assay used: immunoSEQ multiplex PCR; TCRdb lists only in-frame clones, some missing. The sample lists around 97,000 clones, around 90% occurring once. The sample consisted of peripheral blood, taken on day 0 of AZD1222 vaccination. These receptor sequences come from an adult in good health. Each CDR3 is given with its conserved first and last residue. The order of the fields is D gene, clone size, J gene, V gene, CDR3 DNA, CDR3 protein. D genes are given only for firm matches. Expanded clones are given a class, and other clones once, few, many or no size at all.

d_call: TRBD1; clone_size: NA; j_call: TRBJ2-7; v_call: TRBV10-3; cdr3_nt: TGTGCCATCAGTGATCAGGGGACAGGGGCCTACGAGCAGTACTTC; cdr3_aa: CAISDQGTGAYEQYF
d_call: NA; clone_size: NA; j_call: TRBJ2-5; v_call: TRBV6-2/TRBV6-3; cdr3_nt: TGTGCCAGCAGTTACGAGGTAGAGACCCAGTACTTC; cdr3_aa: CASSYEVETQYF
d_call: NA; clone_size: NA; j_call: TRBJ2-3; v_call: TRBV27; cdr3_nt: TGTGCCAGCAGTACCGGCGGGCCTCTCTCAGGGACGCAGTATTTT; cdr3_aa: CASSTGGPLSGTQYF
d_call: NA; clone_size: NA; j_call: TRBJ2-2; v_call: TRBV11-2; cdr3_nt: TGTGCCAGCAGCTTAGGATCCGGGACTCCGAACACCGGGGAGCTGTTTTTT; cdr3_aa: CASSLGSGTPNTGELFF
d_call: NA; clone_size: NA; j_call: TRBJ2-3; v_call: TRBV7-9; cdr3_nt: TGTGCCAGCATCCAAGGGGGTGGCACAGATACGCAGTATTTT; cdr3_aa: CASIQGGGTDTQYF
d_call: NA; clone_size: NA; j_call: TRBJ1-1; v_call: TRBV7-9; cdr3_nt: TGTGCCAGCACCCCTCTTTCGCAGCCGGGAGCTTTCTTT; cdr3_aa: CASTPLSQPGAFF
d_call: NA; clone_size: NA; j_call: TRBJ2-7; v_call: TRBV6-5; cdr3_nt: TGTGCCAGCAGTCTAGGACATGACGAGCAGTACTTC; cdr3_aa: CASSLGHDEQYF
d_call: TRBD1; clone_size: NA; j_call: TRBJ1-6; v_call: TRBV19; cdr3_nt: TGTGCCAGTAGTATAGGCACAGGGGGTAATTCACCCCTCCACTTT; cdr3_aa: CASSIGTGGNSPLHF
d_call: NA; clone_size: NA; j_call: TRBJ2-7; v_call: TRBV5-4; cdr3_nt: TGTGCCAGCAGCTTGTGGGGGAGCTCCTACGAGCAGTACTTC; cdr3_aa: CASSLWGSSYEQYF
d_call: TRBD1; clone_size: NA; j_call: TRBJ2-1; v_call: TRBV7-2; cdr3_nt: TGTGCCAGCAGCCGTACCGGGACAGATTACAATGAGCAGTTCTTC; cdr3_aa: CASSRTGTDYNEQFF
d_call: NA; clone_size: NA; j_call: TRBJ2-5; v_call: TRBV7-2; cdr3_nt: TGTGCCAGCAGCTTAGAATCAGGGTTTGTTCGAGAGACCCAGTACTTC; cdr3_aa: CASSLESGFVRETQYF
d_call: TRBD2; clone_size: NA; j_call: TRBJ2-1; v_call: TRBV7-6; cdr3_nt: TGTGCCAGCAGCCGCGGACTAGGACCCTACAATGAGCAGTTCTTC; cdr3_aa: CASSRGLGPYNEQFF
d_call: TRBD1; clone_size: NA; j_call: TRBJ1-4; v_call: TRBV11-2; cdr3_nt: TGTGCCAGCAGTTCGACAGGGGGTACTAATGAAAAACTGTTTTTT; cdr3_aa: CASSSTGGTNEKLFF
d_call: NA; clone_size: NA; j_call: TRBJ1-5; v_call: TRBV23-1; cdr3_nt: TGCGCCAGCAGTCACGCGGGGGGCGTGAGCAATCAGCCCCAGCATTTT; cdr3_aa: CASSHAGGVSNQPQHF
d_call: TRBD2; clone_size: NA; j_call: TRBJ2-5; v_call: TRBV28; cdr3_nt: TGTGCCAGCAGTTCGACTAGCGGGGGGACGGGTTGGGAGACCCAGTACTTC; cdr3_aa: CASSSTSGGTGWETQYF
d_call: NA; clone_size: NA; j_call: TRBJ1-2; v_call: TRBV3-1/TRBV3-2; cdr3_nt: TGTGCCAGCAGTCCGTCGGGGAGAGGGGGATCTAACTATGGCTACACCTTC; cdr3_aa: CASSPSGRGGSNYGYTF
d_call: TRBD1; clone_size: NA; j_call: TRBJ2-1; v_call: TRBV6-5; cdr3_nt: TGTGCCAGCAGTACGACAGGGTCCTACAATGAGCAGTTCTTC; cdr3_aa: CASSTTGSYNEQFF
d_call: NA; clone_size: once; j_call: TRBJ2-1; v_call: TRBV2; cdr3_nt: TGTGCCAGCAGTGAACGGGTCAGTTACAATGAGCAGTTCTTC; cdr3_aa: CASSERVSYNEQFF
d_call: NA; clone_size: NA; j_call: TRBJ1-5; v_call: TRBV7-9; cdr3_nt: TGTGCCAGCAGCTTAGTTCCGGGACAATCCTCTAGCAATCAGCCCCAGCATTTT; cdr3_aa: CASSLVPGQSSSNQPQHF
d_call: TRBD2; clone_size: NA; j_call: TRBJ2-5; v_call: TRBV15; cdr3_nt: TGTGCCACCGGGCTAGCGGGAGATACTTCGTTGGCCCAGTACTTC; cdr3_aa: CATGLAGDTSLAQYF
d_call: NA; clone_size: NA; j_call: TRBJ2-1; v_call: TRBV27; cdr3_nt: TGTGCCAGCAGTATTGGCTCCGGGAATGAGCAGTTCTTC; cdr3_aa: CASSIGSGNEQFF
d_call: NA; clone_size: NA; j_call: TRBJ1-6; v_call: TRBV5-5; cdr3_nt: TGTGCCAGCAGCTTTGTAGGGCCATTAAATTCACCCCTCCACTTT; cdr3_aa: CASSFVGPLNSPLHF
d_call: NA; clone_size: NA; j_call: TRBJ2-3; v_call: TRBV27; cdr3_nt: TGTGCCAGTAGTACTTACACCGGGCCTCGGGATACGCAGTATTTT; cdr3_aa: CASSTYTGPRDTQYF
d_call: TRBD1; clone_size: NA; j_call: TRBJ1-6; v_call: TRBV14; cdr3_nt: TGTGCCAGCAGCCAGGACAGGGTCGGGAGGATAACCCTCCACTTT; cdr3_aa: CASSQDRVGRITLHF
d_call: NA; clone_size: NA; j_call: TRBJ2-7; v_call: TRBV29-1; cdr3_nt: TGCAGCGCAAAGGACGGATCCTACGAGCAGTACTTC; cdr3_aa: CSAKDGSYEQYF
d_call: TRBD1; clone_size: NA; j_call: TRBJ1-1; v_call: TRBV7-9; cdr3_nt: TGTGCCAGCAGCCAGGGGGACAGGGGGATTTTTGAAGCTTTCTTT; cdr3_aa: CASSQGDRGIFEAFF
d_call: TRBD1; clone_size: NA; j_call: TRBJ1-5; v_call: TRBV28; cdr3_nt: TGTGCCAGCAGTTACGGGCAGGGGGGATTTCAGCCCCAGCATTTT; cdr3_aa: CASSYGQGGFQPQHF
d_call: NA; clone_size: NA; j_call: TRBJ1-1; v_call: TRBV7-2; cdr3_nt: TGTGCCAGCAGCTTAATGGGATGGACTGAAGCTTTCTTT; cdr3_aa: CASSLMGWTEAFF
d_call: NA; clone_size: NA; j_call: TRBJ2-3; v_call: TRBV5-4; cdr3_nt: TGTGCCAGCAGCTTGGCCCAGCGGGCCCCCACAGATACGCAGTATTTT; cdr3_aa: CASSLAQRAPTDTQYF
d_call: NA; clone_size: NA; j_call: TRBJ1-4; v_call: TRBV30; cdr3_nt: TGTGCCTGGAATAGGGGCGCAACTAATGAAAAACTGTTTTTT; cdr3_aa: CAWNRGATNEKLFF
d_call: NA; clone_size: NA; j_call: TRBJ2-7; v_call: TRBV15; cdr3_nt: TGTGCCACCAGCAGAGACCCCTCGGGGGCCGGTCTCGAGCAGTACTTC; cdr3_aa: CATSRDPSGAGLEQYF
d_call: TRBD2; clone_size: NA; j_call: TRBJ2-7; v_call: TRBV5-4; cdr3_nt: TGTGCCAGCAGCCCAGGGACTAGCGGGGTCACAGAGCAGTACTTC; cdr3_aa: CASSPGTSGVTEQYF
d_call: NA; clone_size: NA; j_call: TRBJ2-1; v_call: TRBV3-1/TRBV3-2; cdr3_nt: TGTGCCAGCAGACTCAGAAATGAGCAGTTCTTC; cdr3_aa: CASRLRNEQFF
d_call: NA; clone_size: NA; j_call: TRBJ1-2; v_call: TRBV11-2; cdr3_nt: TGTGCCAGCAGCTTAGAAGTGGCGGGGGCGTATGGCTACACCTTC; cdr3_aa: CASSLEVAGAYGYTF
d_call: TRBD1; clone_size: NA; j_call: TRBJ1-1; v_call: TRBV27; cdr3_nt: TGTGCCAGCAGTTTATCGGAGGGGGCACACACTGAAGCTTTCTTT; cdr3_aa: CASSLSEGAHTEAFF
d_call: NA; clone_size: NA; j_call: TRBJ2-5; v_call: TRBV5-1; cdr3_nt: TGCGCCAGCAGCTTGGGAGCCTCCGGCCCAGAGACCCAGTACTTC; cdr3_aa: CASSLGASGPETQYF
d_call: NA; clone_size: NA; j_call: TRBJ2-7; v_call: TRBV19; cdr3_nt: TGTGCCAGTAGTAGGGGCCGCTACGAGCAGTACTTC; cdr3_aa: CASSRGRYEQYF
d_call: TRBD1; clone_size: NA; j_call: TRBJ1-1; v_call: TRBV9; cdr3_nt: TGTGCCAGCAGCGTAGCCGGGACAGATGAAGCTTTCTTT; cdr3_aa: CASSVAGTDEAFF
d_call: TRBD1; clone_size: NA; j_call: TRBJ2-5; v_call: TRBV9; cdr3_nt: TGTGCCAGCAGCGCACCGGGGACAGGGGGCGGCGAGACCCAGTACTTC; cdr3_aa: CASSAPGTGGGETQYF
d_call: TRBD2; clone_size: NA; j_call: TRBJ2-1; v_call: TRBV6-5; cdr3_nt: TGTGCCAGCAGGCGCACTAGCGCCAATGAGCAGTTCTTC; cdr3_aa: CASRRTSANEQFF
d_call: NA; clone_size: NA; j_call: TRBJ2-3; v_call: TRBV7-9; cdr3_nt: TGTGCCAGCAGCTACCAGGGTGCAGATACGCAGTATTTT; cdr3_aa: CASSYQGADTQYF
d_call: NA; clone_size: NA; j_call: TRBJ2-3; v_call: TRBV20-1; cdr3_nt: TGCAGTGCCCAGACTCTAGATACGCAGTATTTT; cdr3_aa: CSAQTLDTQYF
d_call: TRBD1; clone_size: NA; j_call: TRBJ1-3; v_call: TRBV28; cdr3_nt: TGTGCCAGCAACCCAACCCAGGGGGCTGGAAACACCATATATTTT; cdr3_aa: CASNPTQGAGNTIYF
d_call: NA; clone_size: NA; j_call: TRBJ2-3; v_call: TRBV9; cdr3_nt: TGTGCCAGCAGCGTGAGCATGCGGGATACGCAGTATTTT; cdr3_aa: CASSVSMRDTQYF
d_call: TRBD2; clone_size: NA; j_call: TRBJ2-1; v_call: TRBV4-1; cdr3_nt: TGCGCCAGCAGCGGCCCGGGACTAGCGGTCTACAATGAGCAGTTCTTC; cdr3_aa: CASSGPGLAVYNEQFF
d_call: NA; clone_size: NA; j_call: TRBJ1-1; v_call: TRBV19; cdr3_nt: TGTGCCAGTAGTTCACCGCCGCAGTGGACCCCCCGCACGTCGGAGAACACTGAAGCTTTCTTT; cdr3_aa: CASSSPPQWTPRTSENTEAFF
d_call: NA; clone_size: few; j_call: TRBJ2-2; v_call: TRBV2; cdr3_nt: TGTGCCAGCATGAGCAGGGAAGTTGCCCCCGGGGAGCTGTTTTTT; cdr3_aa: CASMSREVAPGELFF
d_call: TRBD1; clone_size: few; j_call: TRBJ1-5; v_call: TRBV6-1; cdr3_nt: TGTGCCAGCAGTGAAGTGGCAGGGGGCTCCGTTCAGCCCCAGCATTTT; cdr3_aa: CASSEVAGGSVQPQHF
d_call: NA; clone_size: NA; j_call: TRBJ2-3; v_call: TRBV19; cdr3_nt: TGTGCCAGTAGTTCCGGGACAATCGGGTCGGATACGCAGTATTTT; cdr3_aa: CASSSGTIGSDTQYF
d_call: NA; clone_size: NA; j_call: TRBJ2-3; v_call: TRBV12-5; cdr3_nt: TGTGCTAGCTCAGGACCCACTAGCACAGATACGCAGTATTTT; cdr3_aa: CASSGPTSTDTQYF
d_call: NA; clone_size: NA; j_call: TRBJ2-1; v_call: TRBV10-3; cdr3_nt: TGTGCCATCACCCCTGGCGGTGATGAGCAGTTCTTC; cdr3_aa: CAITPGGDEQFF
d_call: NA; clone_size: few; j_call: TRBJ1-6; v_call: TRBV13; cdr3_nt: TGTGCCAGCAGCCGGAAATGGGAATCACCCCTCCACTTT; cdr3_aa: CASSRKWESPLHF
d_call: TRBD1; clone_size: NA; j_call: TRBJ2-5; v_call: TRBV6-5; cdr3_nt: TGTGCCAGCAGCGCCGGGACAGGGGCCCAAGAGACCCAGTACTTC; cdr3_aa: CASSAGTGAQETQYF
d_call: NA; clone_size: NA; j_call: TRBJ2-1; v_call: TRBV7-9; cdr3_nt: TGTGCCAGCAGCTTAGGGCATTTTCCGTTCTTC; cdr3_aa: CASSLGHFPFF